This T cell receptor (beta chain) was found in a study of blood T cell repertoires in COVID-19. Overall study: Italy, Spain and the United States were the sources of the convalescent and acute COVID-19 samples. PBMCs, B-cell-depleted T cells, or T cells provided the cDNA or gDNA that made up the material.

The count of this clone is one. CDR3 length: 16 amino acids. The germline gives CDR1 SGHDT, CDR2 YYEEEE. V gave up 4 bases and J gave up 5 bases; unmatched junction bases: 10. As handled by the study authors: Estimation of nucleated cell counts relied on the amplification of reference gene primers. Using immunoSEQ multiplex PCR, the repertoire was profiled, and TCRdb retains in-frame clones only, with some absent. Clone size and the V and J calls come from that table; the DNA yielded D and trimming. The top ten hold 7% of the sample, which has under 200,000 clones, more than 70% seen once. Sequenced material: peripheral blood. The clonotype originates from a middle-aged man with active or convalescent COVID-19. The chain links TRBV5-6 to TRBJ2-7; 12 bases line up with TRBD1. CDR3 DNA sequence: TGTGCCAGCAGCCGAACCCGGGACAGGGGGCTGAACGAGCAGTACTTC. This codes for CASSRTRDRGLNEQYF. The full variable domain, rest sourced from reference TRBV5-6 and TRBJ2-7, is DAGVTQSPTHLIKTRGQQVTLRCSPKSGHDTVSWYQQALGQGPQFIFQYYEEEERQRGNFPDRFSGHQFPNYSSELNVNALLLGDSALYLCASSRTRDRGLNEQYFGPGTRLTVT.